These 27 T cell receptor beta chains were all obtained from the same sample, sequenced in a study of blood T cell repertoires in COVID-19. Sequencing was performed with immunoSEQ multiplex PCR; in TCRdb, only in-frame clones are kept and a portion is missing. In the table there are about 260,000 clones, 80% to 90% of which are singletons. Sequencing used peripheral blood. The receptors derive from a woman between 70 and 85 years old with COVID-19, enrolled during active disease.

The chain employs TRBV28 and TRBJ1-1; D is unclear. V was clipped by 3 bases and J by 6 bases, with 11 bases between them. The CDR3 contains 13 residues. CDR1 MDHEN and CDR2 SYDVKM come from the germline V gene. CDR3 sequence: CASSLRDRAEAFF. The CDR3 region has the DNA TGTGCCAGCAGTTTGAGGGATAGGGCTGAAGCTTTCTTT.

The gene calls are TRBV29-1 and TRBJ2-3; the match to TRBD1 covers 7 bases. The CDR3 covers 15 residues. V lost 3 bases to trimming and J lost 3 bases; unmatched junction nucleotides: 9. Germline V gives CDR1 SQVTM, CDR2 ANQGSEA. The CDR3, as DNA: TGCAGCGTTGAGGAACAGGGGATAGGGACAGATACGCAGTATTTT. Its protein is CSVEEQGIGTDTQYF.

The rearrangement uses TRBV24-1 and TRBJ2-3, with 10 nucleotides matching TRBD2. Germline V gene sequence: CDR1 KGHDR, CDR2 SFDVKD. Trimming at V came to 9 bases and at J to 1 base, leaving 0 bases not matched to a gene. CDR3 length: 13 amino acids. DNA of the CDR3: TGTGCCACCGGGACTAGCGGCACAGATACGCAGTATTTT. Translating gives CATGTSGTDTQYF.

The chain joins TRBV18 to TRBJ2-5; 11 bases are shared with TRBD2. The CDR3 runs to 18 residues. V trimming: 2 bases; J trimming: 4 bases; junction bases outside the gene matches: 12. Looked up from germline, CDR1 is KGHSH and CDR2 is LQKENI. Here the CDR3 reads CASSPNSIAGGPLETQYF. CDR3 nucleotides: TGTGCCAGCTCACCAAACTCTATAGCGGGAGGGCCTCTAGAGACCCAGTACTTC.

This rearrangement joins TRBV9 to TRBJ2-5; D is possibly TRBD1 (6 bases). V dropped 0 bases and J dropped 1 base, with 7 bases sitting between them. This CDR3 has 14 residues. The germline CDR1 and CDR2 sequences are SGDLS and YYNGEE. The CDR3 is CASSVGTAQETQYF. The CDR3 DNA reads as TGTGCCAGCAGCGTAGGGACAGCCCAAGAGACCCAGTACTTC.

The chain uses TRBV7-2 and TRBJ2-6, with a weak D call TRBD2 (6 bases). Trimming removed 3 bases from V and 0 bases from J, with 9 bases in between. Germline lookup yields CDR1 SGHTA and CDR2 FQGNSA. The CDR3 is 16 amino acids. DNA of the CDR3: TGTGCCAGCAGCTTTGGAGGGTTCTCTGGGGCCAACGTCCTGACTTTC. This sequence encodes CASSFGGFSGANVLTF.

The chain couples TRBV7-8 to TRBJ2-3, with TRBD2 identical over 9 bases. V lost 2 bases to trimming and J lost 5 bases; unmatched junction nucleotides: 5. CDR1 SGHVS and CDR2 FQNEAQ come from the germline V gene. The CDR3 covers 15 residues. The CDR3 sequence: CASSLSAGGVDTQYF. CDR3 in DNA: TGTGCCAGCAGCTTATCCGCGGGAGGGGTAGATACGCAGTATTTT.

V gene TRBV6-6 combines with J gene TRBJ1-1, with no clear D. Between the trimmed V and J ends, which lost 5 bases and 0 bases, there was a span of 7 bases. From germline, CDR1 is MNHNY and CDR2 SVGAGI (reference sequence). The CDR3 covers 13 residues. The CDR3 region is CASSRLLNTEAFF. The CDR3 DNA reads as TGTGCCAGCAGTAGACTCTTGAACACTGAAGCTTTCTTT.

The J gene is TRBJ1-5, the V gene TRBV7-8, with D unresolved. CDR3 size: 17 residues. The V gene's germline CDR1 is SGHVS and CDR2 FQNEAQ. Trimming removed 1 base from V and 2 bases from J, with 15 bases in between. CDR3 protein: CASSLVAAGGGNQPQHF. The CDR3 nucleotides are TGTGCCAGCAGCTTAGTTGCGGCAGGCGGGGGCAATCAGCCCCAGCATTTT.

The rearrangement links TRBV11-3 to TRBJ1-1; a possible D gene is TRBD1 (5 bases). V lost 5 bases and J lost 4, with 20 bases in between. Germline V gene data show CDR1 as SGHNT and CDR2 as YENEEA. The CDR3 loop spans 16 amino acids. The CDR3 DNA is TGTGCCAGCAGCCCTGGTGCGGGGCCCGCGGGCACTGAAGCTTTCTTT. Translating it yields CASSPGAGPAGTEAFF.

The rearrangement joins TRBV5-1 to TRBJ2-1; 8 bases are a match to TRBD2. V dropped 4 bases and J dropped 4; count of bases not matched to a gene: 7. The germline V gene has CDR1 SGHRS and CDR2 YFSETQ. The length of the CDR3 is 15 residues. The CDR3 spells CASSVTGGQYNEQFF. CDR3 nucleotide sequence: TGCGCCAGCAGCGTGACGGGAGGGCAATACAATGAGCAGTTCTTC.

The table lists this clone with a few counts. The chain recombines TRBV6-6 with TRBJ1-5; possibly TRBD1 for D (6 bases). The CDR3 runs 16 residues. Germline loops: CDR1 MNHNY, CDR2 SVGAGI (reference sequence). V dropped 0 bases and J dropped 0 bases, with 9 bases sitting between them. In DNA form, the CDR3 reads TGTGCCAGCAGTTACTCGAGGGGGAGTAGCAATCAGCCCCAGCATTTT. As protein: CASSYSRGSSNQPQHF.

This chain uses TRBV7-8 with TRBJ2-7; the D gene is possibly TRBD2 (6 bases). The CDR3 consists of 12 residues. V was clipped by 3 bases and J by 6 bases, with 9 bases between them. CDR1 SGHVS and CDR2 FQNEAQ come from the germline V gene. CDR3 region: CASSFIGGEQYF. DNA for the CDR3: TGTGCCAGCAGCTTCATCGGGGGCGAGCAGTACTTC. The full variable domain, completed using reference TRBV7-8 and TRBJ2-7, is GAGVSQSPRYKVAKRGQDVALRCDPISGHVSLFWYQQALGQGPEFLTYFQNEAQLDKSGLPSDRFFAERPEGSVSTLKIQRTQQEDSAVYLCASSFIGGEQYFGPGTRLTVT.

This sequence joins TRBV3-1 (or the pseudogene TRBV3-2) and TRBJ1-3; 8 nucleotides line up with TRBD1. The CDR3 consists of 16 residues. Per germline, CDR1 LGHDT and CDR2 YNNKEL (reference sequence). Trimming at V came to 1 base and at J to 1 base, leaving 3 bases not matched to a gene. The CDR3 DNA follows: TGTGCCAGCAGCCAAGGACAGGGGCTTTCTGGAAACACCATATATTTT. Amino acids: CASSQGQGLSGNTIYF.

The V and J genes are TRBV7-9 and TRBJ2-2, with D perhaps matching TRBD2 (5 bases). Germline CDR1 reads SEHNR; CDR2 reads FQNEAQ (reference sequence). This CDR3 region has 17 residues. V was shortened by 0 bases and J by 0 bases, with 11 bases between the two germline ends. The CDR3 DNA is TGTGCCAGCAGCTTAGCCTTGGGAGTTCCGAACACCGGGGAGCTGTTTTTT. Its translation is CASSLALGVPNTGELFF. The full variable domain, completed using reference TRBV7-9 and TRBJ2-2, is DTGVSQNPRHKITKRGQNVTFRCDPISEHNRLYWYRQTLGQGPEFLTYFQNEAQLEKSRLLSDRFSAERPKGSFSTLEIQRTEQGDSAMYLCASSLALGVPNTGELFFGEGSRLTVL.

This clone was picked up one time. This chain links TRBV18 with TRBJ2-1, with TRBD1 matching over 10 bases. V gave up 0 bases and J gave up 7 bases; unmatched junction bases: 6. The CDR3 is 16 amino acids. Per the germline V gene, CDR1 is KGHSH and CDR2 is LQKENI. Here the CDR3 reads CASSPPGTGVGNEQFF. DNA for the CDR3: TGTGCCAGCTCACCACCCGGGACAGGGGTGGGGAATGAGCAGTTCTTC.

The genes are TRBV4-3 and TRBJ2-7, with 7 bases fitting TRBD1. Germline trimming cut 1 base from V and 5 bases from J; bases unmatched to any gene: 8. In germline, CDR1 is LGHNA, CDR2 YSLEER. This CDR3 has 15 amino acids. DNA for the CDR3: TGCGCCAGCAGCCAAGGACAGACAGGGCTCGACGAGCAGTACTTC. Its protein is CASSQGQTGLDEQYF.

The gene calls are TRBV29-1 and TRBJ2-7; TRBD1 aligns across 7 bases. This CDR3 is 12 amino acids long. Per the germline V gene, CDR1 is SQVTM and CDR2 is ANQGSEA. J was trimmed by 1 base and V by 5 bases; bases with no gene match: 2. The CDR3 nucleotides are TGCAGCGTTAACAGGGGATCCTACGAGCAGTACTTC. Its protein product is CSVNRGSYEQYF.

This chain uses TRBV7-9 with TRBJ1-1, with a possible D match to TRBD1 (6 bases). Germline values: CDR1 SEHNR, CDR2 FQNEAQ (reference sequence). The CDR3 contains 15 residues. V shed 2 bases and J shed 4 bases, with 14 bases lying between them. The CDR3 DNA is TGTGCCAGCAGCTTAATCGGGGCAGGGGCCACTGAAGCTTTCTTT. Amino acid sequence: CASSLIGAGATEAFF.

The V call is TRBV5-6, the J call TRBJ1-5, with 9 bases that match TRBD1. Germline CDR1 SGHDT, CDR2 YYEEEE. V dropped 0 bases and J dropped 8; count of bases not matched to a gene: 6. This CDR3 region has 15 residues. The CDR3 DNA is TGTGCCAGCAGCTTGGTCGGGACAGGGTCAGAGCCCCAGCATTTT. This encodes CASSLVGTGSEPQHF.

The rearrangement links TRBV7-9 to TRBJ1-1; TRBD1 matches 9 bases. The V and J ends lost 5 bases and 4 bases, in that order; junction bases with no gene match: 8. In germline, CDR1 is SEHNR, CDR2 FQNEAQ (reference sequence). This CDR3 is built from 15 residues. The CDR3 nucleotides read TGTGCCAGCAGCCCGCGGGACAGGGTCGGCACTGAAGCTTTCTTT. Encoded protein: CASSPRDRVGTEAFF.

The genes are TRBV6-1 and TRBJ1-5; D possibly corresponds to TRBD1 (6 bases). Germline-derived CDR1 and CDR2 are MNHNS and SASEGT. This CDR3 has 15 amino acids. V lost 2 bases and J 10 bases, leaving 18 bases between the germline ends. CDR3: CASSELTGFLLPQHF. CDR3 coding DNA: TGTGCCAGCAGTGAACTGACAGGCTTTCTTTTACCCCAGCATTTT.

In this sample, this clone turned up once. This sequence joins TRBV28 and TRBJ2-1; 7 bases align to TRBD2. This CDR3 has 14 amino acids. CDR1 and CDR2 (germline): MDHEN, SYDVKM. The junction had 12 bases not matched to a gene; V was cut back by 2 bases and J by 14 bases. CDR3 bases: TGTGCCAGCAGTTTAATCATGGCGGGCGGGAGTAAGTTCTTC. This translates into CASSLIMAGGSKFF.

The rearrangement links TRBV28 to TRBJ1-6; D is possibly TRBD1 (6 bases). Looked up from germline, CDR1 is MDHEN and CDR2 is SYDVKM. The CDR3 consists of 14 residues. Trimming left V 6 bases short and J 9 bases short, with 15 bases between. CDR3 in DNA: TGTGCCAGCAGGGACCTCACCAGGGGTTCACCCCTCCACTTT. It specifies CASRDLTRGSPLHF.

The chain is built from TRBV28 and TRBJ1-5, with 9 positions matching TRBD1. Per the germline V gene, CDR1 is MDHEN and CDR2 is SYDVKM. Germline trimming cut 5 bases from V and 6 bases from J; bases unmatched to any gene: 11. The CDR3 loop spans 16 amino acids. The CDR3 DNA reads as TGTGCCAGCAGTCTTCCCGGGACAGGGTTAGGTCAGCCCCAGCATTTT. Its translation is CASSLPGTGLGQPQHF.

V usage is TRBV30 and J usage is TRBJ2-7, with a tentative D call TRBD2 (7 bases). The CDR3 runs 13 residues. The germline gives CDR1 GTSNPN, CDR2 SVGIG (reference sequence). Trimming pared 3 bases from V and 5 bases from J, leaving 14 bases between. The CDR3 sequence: CAWRKGGVHEQYF. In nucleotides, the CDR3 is TGTGCCTGGAGGAAGGGGGGGGTCCACGAGCAGTACTTC.

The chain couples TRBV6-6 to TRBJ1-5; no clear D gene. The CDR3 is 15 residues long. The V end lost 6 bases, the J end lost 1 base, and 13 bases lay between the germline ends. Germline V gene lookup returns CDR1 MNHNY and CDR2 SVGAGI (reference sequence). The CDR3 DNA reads TGTGCCAGCAGCCGGGTGTGGCAAAGCAATCAGCCCCAGCATTTT. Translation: CASSRVWQSNQPQHF.